This T cell receptor (beta chain) was sequenced during a study of blood T cell repertoires in COVID-19. Study information: Collection of acute and convalescent COVID-19 samples took place in the United States, Italy and Spain. T cells, B-cell-depleted T cells, or PBMCs provided the cDNA or gDNA that served as material.

The CDR3 covers 14 residues. Per the germline V gene, CDR1 is SGHRS and CDR2 is YFSETQ. The junction had 4 bases not matched to a gene; V was cut back by 3 bases and J by 4 bases. Method: immunoSEQ multiplex PCR; TCRdb's copy keeps in-frame clones and lacks some. The table has over 120,000 clones, roughly four fifths seen once; the top ten hold approximately 4%. The sample taken for sequencing was peripheral blood. This chain links TRBV5-1 with TRBJ2-7; 10 bases agree with TRBD1. The source is a woman aged 55 to 70 with acute or convalescent COVID-19. CDR3 region: CASSWGQGMYEQYF. The CDR3, as DNA: TGCGCCAGCAGCTGGGGACAGGGGATGTACGAGCAGTACTTC.